A selection of T cell receptor beta chains follows, all from one sample in a study of radiotherapy plus CTLA-4 blockade in lung cancer. Some clones are missing from TCRdb's copy, which holds only in-frame ones; the method was immunoSEQ multiplex PCR. The data contain 40,000 to 45,000 clones, roughly 70% of them singletons. The sequencing here drew on peripheral blood, taken from a patient treated with radiotherapy plus ipilimumab. The receptors derive from a human donor with non-small cell lung cancer who had stable disease on radiotherapy plus ipilimumab. CDR3s include the opening cysteine and the closing phenylalanine or tryptophan. Each record gives: D gene, V gene, clone size, J gene, CDR3 DNA, CDR3 protein. The D gene is left open where the match is weak. Not every row has a clone size; where given, it reads once, few, many or a size class.

TRBD1	TRBV27	.	TRBJ1-2	TGTGCCAGCAGTGGGATCGGTAAAGGGGGCTCCTATGGCTACACCTTC	CASSGIGKGGSYGYTF
.	TRBV6-6	few	TRBJ1-3	TGTGCCAGCAGTATACTCTCGGGTCCGTCACGAAACACCATATATTTT	CASSILSGPSRNTIYF
TRBD1	TRBV6-1	.	TRBJ1-2	TGTGCCAGCAGCCGTAAAAGAGGGGGCGACTATGGCTACACCTTC	CASSRKRGGDYGYTF
.	TRBV2	.	TRBJ2-2	TGTGCCAGCAGTGAAGCGGGGGACTTTCCGTCTTTT	CASSEAGDFPSF
.	TRBV9	.	TRBJ1-1	TGTGCCAGCGCACCCCTTCGAGGAGCTTTCTTT	CASAPLRGAFF
TRBD1	TRBV7-9	few	TRBJ2-7	TGTGCCAGCAGCTTAGCGCTAGACAGGGCCCGCGGCGAGCAGTACTTC	CASSLALDRARGEQYF
TRBD2	TRBV10-3	.	TRBJ2-1	TGTGCCATCAGTGAGCCTCCGGGAGGGCAGTTCTTC	CAISEPPGGQFF
.	TRBV25-1	.	TRBJ1-4	TGTGCCAGCAGGCTGAGCGGGGTGGAACTGTTTTTT	CASRLSGVELFF
.	TRBV7-2	.	TRBJ1-5	TGTGCCAGCAGCCCCGGGTGGGGCAATCAGCCCCAGCATTTT	CASSPGWGNQPQHF
.	TRBV7-3	once	TRBJ2-3	TGTGCCAGCAGCTTAAATGCGGGAGATACGCAGTATTTT	CASSLNAGDTQYF
.	TRBV11-3	.	TRBJ2-7	TGTGCCAGCAGCTCCGGAGGTCTCCTCGGGGAGCAGTACTTC	CASSSGGLLGEQYF
TRBD1	TRBV7-7	.	TRBJ2-7	TGTGCCAGCAGCTTAGGGACAGGGCCCTCCTACGAGCAGTACTTC	CASSLGTGPSYEQYF
.	TRBV29-1	.	TRBJ2-5	TGCAGCGTTGGAATCGGGGAGACCCAGTACTTC	CSVGIGETQYF
TRBD1	TRBV10-2	.	TRBJ2-5	TGCGCCAGCAGTACCGGACAGGGCTGGGGGACCCAGTACTTC	CASSTGQGWGTQYF
.	TRBV7-9	few	TRBJ2-1	TGTGCCAGCAGCTTATTAGGGAGAGGTAGGGCCTACAATGAGCAGTTCTTC	CASSLLGRGRAYNEQFF
TRBD2	TRBV11-3	.	TRBJ2-4	TGTGCCAGCAGCTTAGGGTGGACTAGCGGGGGCGGGGACATTCAGTACTTC	CASSLGWTSGGGDIQYF
.	TRBV11-3	few	TRBJ2-3	TGTGCCAGCAGCTTACGGACAGATACGCAGTATTTT	CASSLRTDTQYF
.	TRBV20-1	.	TRBJ2-5	TGCAGTGCTACGTTCCTCGAGACCCAGTACTTC	CSATFLETQYF
TRBD1	TRBV7-9	.	TRBJ1-2	TGTGCCAGCAGCTTAAGGGACAGGCTTAACTATGGCTACACCTTC	CASSLRDRLNYGYTF
TRBD2	TRBV5-1	.	TRBJ2-7	TGCGCCAGCAGCTTGGGGCGGGGGGTCTACGAGCAGTACTTC	CASSLGRGVYEQYF
TRBD1	TRBV6-1	.	TRBJ1-5	TGTGCCAGCAGTGGTGGAACAGGGGGCGTTCAGCCCCAGCATTTT	CASSGGTGGVQPQHF
TRBD2	TRBV18	.	TRBJ2-7	TGTGCCAGCTCACAGACAGCGGGGGGCACCTACGAGCAGTACTTC	CASSQTAGGTYEQYF
.	TRBV5-6	few	TRBJ1-2	TGTGCCAGCAGCTTGGTGCGACTCGACGGGAACTATGGCTACACCTTC	CASSLVRLDGNYGYTF
TRBD1	TRBV10-3	.	TRBJ1-2	TGTGCCAGCAGTGAAACGGCAGGGGGCAGTAATGGCTACACCTTC	CASSETAGGSNGYTF
.	TRBV7-6	.	TRBJ2-7	TGTGCCAGCAGCCCCGGGGGATACGAGCAGTACTTC	CASSPGGYEQYF
.	TRBV30	.	TRBJ2-3	TGTGCCTGGAGTAGAGGGTTGGCGGGGACCACAGATACGCAGTATTTT	CAWSRGLAGTTDTQYF
.	TRBV5-6	.	TRBJ1-2	TGTGCCAGCAGCCTGAGTAACTATGGCTACACCTTC	CASSLSNYGYTF
.	TRBV11-3	once	TRBJ2-1	TGTGCCAGCAGCTTAGCCCAGTCTCCCGATGAGCAGTTCTTC	CASSLAQSPDEQFF
TRBD1	TRBV5-8	.	TRBJ1-5	TGTGCCAGCAGCTTGGGGGACAGCAAGAATCAGCCCCAGCATTTT	CASSLGDSKNQPQHF
TRBD1	TRBV7-6	.	TRBJ1-3	TGTGCCAGCAGCTCCACTCCTAGACAGGGCAACTCTGGAAACACCATATATTTT	CASSSTPRQGNSGNTIYF
.	TRBV4-1	.	TRBJ1-4	TGCGCCAGCAGCTCCGCGACAGTCTATGAAAAACTGTTTTTT	CASSSATVYEKLFF
TRBD1	TRBV7-2	.	TRBJ2-7	TGTGCCAGCAGCTTATTTGGACAGGGCGAGCAGTACTTC	CASSLFGQGEQYF
TRBD2	TRBV11-3	.	TRBJ2-3	TGTGCCAGCAGCCTAGGACTAGCGGGCTTCACAGATACGCAGTATTTT	CASSLGLAGFTDTQYF
.	TRBV7-9	.	TRBJ1-2	TGTGCCAGCAGCTTAGGACAGAGCAACTATGGCTACACCTTC	CASSLGQSNYGYTF
.	TRBV15	.	TRBJ1-2	TGTGCCACCAGCAGAGATCGCACCATCGGGGGCTACACCTTC	CATSRDRTIGGYTF
.	TRBV30	.	TRBJ1-4	TGTGCCTGGAGGCCGGGGGGGGAAAAACTGTTTTTT	CAWRPGGEKLFF
.	TRBV30	few	TRBJ1-1	TGTGCCTGGAGTAGGAGCACTGAAGCTTTCTTT	CAWSRSTEAFF
.	TRBV6-6	.	TRBJ2-2	TGTGCCAGCAGTTACGGGCCACGTCGCACCGGGGAGCTGTTTTTT	CASSYGPRRTGELFF
.	TRBV9	.	TRBJ2-5	TGTGCCAGCAGCGTAGGAGTGGGGGCAGGGTTGGAGACCCAGTACTTC	CASSVGVGAGLETQYF
.	TRBV19	.	TRBJ2-5	TGTGCCAGTAGTATAGGAGGGAGAGAGACCCAGTACTTC	CASSIGGRETQYF
.	TRBV6-6	.	TRBJ1-1	TGTGCCAGCAGTTACTCGGGACTGACAAACACTGAAGCTTTCTTT	CASSYSGLTNTEAFF
TRBD2	TRBV10-1	.	TRBJ2-1	TGCGCCAGCAGCGGGACTAGCGGGGGGGCCGTTTACAATGAGCAGTTCTTC	CASSGTSGGAVYNEQFF
TRBD1	TRBV5-1	few	TRBJ2-5	TGCGCCAGCAGCCCGGGACAGTTCCAAGAGACCCAGTACTTC	CASSPGQFQETQYF
.	TRBV23-1	.	TRBJ2-7	TGCGCCAGCAGTCAGAGACAGGCCCGCTACGAGCAGTACTTC	CASSQRQARYEQYF
.	TRBV11-3	.	TRBJ2-1	TGTGCCAGCAGCCCGATGGACAGCAATGAGCAGTTCTTC	CASSPMDSNEQFF
.	TRBV7-9	.	TRBJ2-2	TGTGCCAGCAGCTTAGTATCTAACACCGGGGAGCTGTTTTTT	CASSLVSNTGELFF
TRBD1	TRBV11-1	.	TRBJ2-1	TGTGCCAGCAGCCCGGACAGGGAAAATGAGCAGTTCTTC	CASSPDRENEQFF
TRBD2	TRBV5-4	few	TRBJ2-5	TGTGCCAGCAGCTTGGGTCTCGGGACTAGCGGGGACCAGTACTTC	CASSLGLGTSGDQYF
.	TRBV2	.	TRBJ1-2	TGTGCCAGCAGTCCCCGGGGCGGGGGAGCTAACTATGGCTACACCTTC	CASSPRGGGANYGYTF
.	TRBV6-5	.	TRBJ2-2	TGTGCCAGCAGTCCAAGTACAGGGAACACCGGGGAGCTGTTTTTT	CASSPSTGNTGELFF
.	TRBV30	few	TRBJ1-1	TGTGCCTGGCTGAACATACTGAACACTGAAGCTTTCTTT	CAWLNILNTEAFF